Below, one T cell receptor (beta chain) is given with its context. Its antigen is not known. Investigators reverse transcribed all isolated RNA, so they sequenced expressed TCRB transcripts. TCRdb's copy holds only in-frame clones and misses some; the assay was immunoSEQ multiplex PCR. The sample holds 140,000 to 150,000 clones; about 10% are singletons and the top ten take 1.3%. The CDR3 loop spans 15 amino acids. Germline loops: CDR1 ENHRY, CDR2 SYGVKD. J gave up 6 bases and V 3 bases, and 5 bases lay outside the gene matches. This record belongs to a study of beta chain features in type 1 diabetes. Study-level points and caveats: Type 1 diabetes patients showed fewer insertions and more deletions at VDJ junctions.

The sequence derives from a man between 18 and 35 years old in good health. The rearrangement links TRBV10-3 to TRBJ2-3, with 11 bases identical to TRBD1. Sequencing was performed on naive CD4+ T cells from blood. This chain's CDR3 is CAISETDRGPDTQYF. CDR3 sequence (DNA): TGTGCCATCAGTGAAACGGACAGGGGGCCGGATACGCAGTATTTT.